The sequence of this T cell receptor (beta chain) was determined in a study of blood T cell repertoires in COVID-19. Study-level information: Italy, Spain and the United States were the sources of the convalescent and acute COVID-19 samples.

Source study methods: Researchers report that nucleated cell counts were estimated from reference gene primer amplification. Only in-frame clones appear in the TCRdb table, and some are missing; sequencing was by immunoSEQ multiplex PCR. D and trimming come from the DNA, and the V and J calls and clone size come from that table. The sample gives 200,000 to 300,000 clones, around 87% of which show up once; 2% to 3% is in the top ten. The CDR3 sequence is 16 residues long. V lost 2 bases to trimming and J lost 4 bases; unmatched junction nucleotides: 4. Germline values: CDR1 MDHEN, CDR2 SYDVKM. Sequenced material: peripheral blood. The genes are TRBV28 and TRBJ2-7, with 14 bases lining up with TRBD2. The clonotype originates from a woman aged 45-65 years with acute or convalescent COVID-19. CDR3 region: CASSLGLAGGPYEQYF. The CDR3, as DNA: TGTGCCAGCAGTTTAGGACTAGCGGGAGGCCCTTACGAGCAGTACTTC.